The next 7 T cell receptor beta chains were all read from a single sample in a study of response to subunit inactivated influenza vaccine. MiXCR, applied by TCRdb to the RT-PCR reads, yields one record per CDR3 protein. The data contain 650,000 to 700,000 distinct CDR3 sequences, 15% to 18% of them seen just once; the ten biggest clones take up around 10%. The starting material was PBMCs from blood, obtained 11 to 12 days after vaccination. The receptors derive from a man in his fifties who received an inactivated influenza vaccine.

The V call is TRBV6-1, the J call TRBJ2-1; 8 bases are shared with TRBD2. The V gene end was trimmed by 7 bases and the J gene end by 8 bases; junction bases not matched to a gene: 13. The germline CDR1 and CDR2 sequences are MNHNS and SASEGT. The CDR3 is 15 residues long. The CDR3 DNA reads TGTGCCAGCAAAAGCGGTAGCGGGACGGATTATGAGCAGTTCTTC. Its protein is CASKSGSGTDYEQFF.

There are a few counts of this clonotype. This chain uses TRBV11-2 with TRBJ2-5; 9 bases are a match to TRBD2. Germline values: CDR1 SGHAT, CDR2 FQNNGV. The length of the CDR3 is 16 residues. V shed 1 base and J 1 base; nucleotides not matched to a gene: 4. The CDR3 nucleotides read TGTGCCAGCAGCTTAGTCGCTAGCGGGATCCAAGAGACCCAGTACTTC. Residues: CASSLVASGIQETQYF.

This clonotype was observed a handful of times. The chain combines TRBV30 with TRBJ2-7; no clear D. Trimming stripped 2 bases from V and 3 bases from J, with 5 bases between. Germline values: CDR1 GTSNPN, CDR2 SVGIG (reference sequence). The CDR3 spans 11 residues. DNA of the CDR3: TGTGCCTGGAGTCCGGACTACGAGCAGTACTTC. Amino acids: CAWSPDYEQYF.

This clonotype came up a few times. The chain recombines TRBV27 with TRBJ1-4, with TRBD1 matching over 8 bases. The CDR3 is made up of 14 amino acids. CDR1 and CDR2 (germline): MNHEY, SMNVEV (reference sequence). V shed 5 bases and J 8 bases; nucleotides not matched to a gene: 7. CDR3 bases: TGTGCCAGCAGTAATGGACAGGGCCGGGAAAAACTGTTTTTT. Its protein product is CASSNGQGREKLFF.

This clonotype came up a few times. The chain employs TRBV7-2 and TRBJ2-1; 12 bases fit TRBD2. CDR1 SGHTA and CDR2 FQGNSA come from the germline V gene. Trimming removed 4 bases from V and 3 bases from J; junction bases left unmatched: 1. The CDR3 runs to 15 residues. The CDR3 loop reads CASSSSGRDYNEQFF. CDR3 sequence (DNA): TGTGCCAGCAGCTCTAGCGGGAGGGACTACAATGAGCAGTTCTTC. Full variable domain (rest looked up from reference TRBV7-2 and TRBJ2-1): GAGVSQSPSNKVTEKGKDVELRCDPISGHTALYWYRQSLGQGLEFLIYFQGNSAPDKSGLPSDRFSAERTGGSVSTLTIQRTQQEDSAVYLCASSSSGRDYNEQFFGPGTRLTVL.

In this sample, this clonotype turned up a few times. The chain carries TRBV6-1 and TRBJ1-6; maybe TRBD1 (5 bases). Germline CDR1 is MNHNS and CDR2 is SASEGT. CDR3 size: 13 residues. Trimming pared 6 bases from V and 6 bases from J, leaving 9 bases between. The chain's CDR3 is CASSRQSNSPLHF. The CDR3 DNA sequence: TGTGCCAGCAGCAGACAGTCTAATTCACCCCTCCACTTT.

This clonotype has more than one count but fewer than ten. The chain employs TRBV20-1 and TRBJ2-3; TRBD1 matches 7 bases. CDR3 length equals 11 residues. Germline V lookup: CDR1 DFQATT, CDR2 SNEGSKA (reference sequence). The CDR3 region is CMTGYTDTQYF. As DNA, the CDR3 is TGCATGACAGGGTACACAGATACGCAGTATTTT.